These 25 T cell receptor beta chains were sequenced from one sample in a study of identical twins. One entry per CDR3 protein results from TCRdb running MiXCR on the 5' RACE reads. The data hold fewer than 500,000 distinct CDR3 sequences, with about 24% observed a single time. These data also formed part of another study, on T cells expressing NK-cell markers.

Sequenced sample: CD4+ T cells sorted from blood. The receptor set was obtained from a woman under 30 in good health.

The chain combines TRBV15 with TRBJ2-6; D is ambiguous. CDR3 length: 13 residues. Germline assignment: CDR1 LNHNV and CDR2 YYDKDF (reference sequence). V lost 3 bases to trimming and J lost 4 bases, with 4 bases between them. The CDR3 sequence is CATSSGGANVLTF. The CDR3 DNA reads as TGTGCCACCAGCAGTGGAGGGGCCAACGTCCTGACTTTC.

This clonotype was observed a handful of times. V gene TRBV7-2 combines with J gene TRBJ2-5; D may be TRBD1 (5 bases). The germline V gene has CDR1 SGHTA and CDR2 FQGNSA. This CDR3 is 16 amino acids long. V was clipped by 7 bases and J by 5 bases, with 23 bases between them. The CDR3, as DNA: TGTGCCAGCACCAAACTCCGGGTAACAGGTCGGGAGACCCAGTACTTC. As protein: CASTKLRVTGRETQYF.

The CDR3 region has the DNA TGCAGCGTTCGTACGGGACAGGGGCGTACCTACGAGCAGTACTTC. The encoded protein is CSVRTGQGRTYEQYF. V gene TRBV29-1 combines with J gene TRBJ2-7; 10 bases agree with TRBD1. The J segment lost 2 bases and the V segment lost 5 bases, leaving 9 bases of the junction unmatched. CDR1 SQVTM and CDR2 ANQGSEA come from the germline V gene. CDR3 length: 15 amino acids.

This sequence joins TRBV5-4 and TRBJ2-1; a weak D match, TRBD2 (5 bases). Germline V gene sequence: CDR1 SGHNT, CDR2 YYREEE (reference sequence). The CDR3 runs to 14 residues. The germline V and J ends were trimmed by 0 bases and 10 bases, with 14 bases remaining between them. The CDR3: CASSLVGSTGEQFF. The CDR3 region has the DNA TGTGCCAGCAGCTTGGTAGGGTCAACGGGGGAGCAGTTCTTC.

DNA of the CDR3: TGCGCCAGCAGCTTGGAGGGGACAGGCAATCAGCCCCAGCATTTT. It yields the protein CASSLEGTGNQPQHF. The chain combines TRBV5-1 with TRBJ1-5, with 7 bases lining up with TRBD1. The V segment lost 0 bases and the J segment 2 bases; nucleotides outside the gene matches: 2. The CDR3 has 15 residues. CDR1 and CDR2 (germline): SGHRS, YFSETQ.

This clonotype was seen more than once but under ten times. V and J are TRBV19 and TRBJ2-1, with a tentative D call TRBD2 (5 bases). Germline V CDR1 and CDR2: LNHDA, SQIVND (reference sequence). The V gene lost 6 bases and the J gene lost 0 bases, with 9 bases spanning the gap. This CDR3 is 14 amino acids long. The CDR3 sequence is CASRRLLSYNEQFF. The CDR3, as DNA: TGTGCCAGTAGACGACTACTCTCCTACAATGAGCAGTTCTTC. The full variable domain, rest sourced from reference TRBV19 and TRBJ2-1, is DGGITQSPKYLFRKEGQNVTLSCEQNLNHDAMYWYRQDPGQGLRLIYYSQIVNDFQKGDIAEGYSVSREKKESFPLTVTSAQKNPTAFYLCASRRLLSYNEQFFGPGTRLTVL.

In this sample, this clonotype turned up a few times. The rearrangement joins TRBV6-1 to TRBJ2-1, with 7 bases aligning to TRBD2. Germline V gene sequence: CDR1 MNHNS, CDR2 SASEGT. This CDR3 has 15 residues. J gave up 8 bases and V 1 base, and 8 bases lay outside the gene matches. In nucleotides, the CDR3 is TGTGCCAGCAGTGAAGGCCTAGCGGACATCTATGAGCAGTTCTTC. Residues: CASSEGLADIYEQFF.

This clonotype showed up just a few times. The rearrangement joins TRBV4-3 to TRBJ2-3, with D perhaps matching TRBD1 (6 bases). Trimming removed 0 bases at V and 3 bases at J, with 16 bases between. The CDR3 spans 17 residues. Germline V CDR1 and CDR2: LGHNA, YSLEER. The CDR3 sequence is CASSQDYSNRVTDTQYF. In DNA, the CDR3 is TGCGCCAGCAGCCAAGATTATTCAAACAGGGTGACAGATACGCAGTATTTT.

This clonotype turned up a few times. This chain joins TRBV2 and TRBJ2-2; maybe TRBD1 (6 bases). There are 15 residues in the CDR3. The germline V and J ends were trimmed by 6 bases and 4 bases, with 15 bases remaining between them. Germline V gives CDR1 SNHLY, CDR2 FYNNEI. The CDR3 loop is CASRIQGRFTGELFF. CDR3 in DNA: TGTGCCAGCAGGATACAGGGACGGTTCACCGGGGAGCTGTTTTTT.

In its sample, this clonotype was seen many times. This chain joins TRBV12-3 or TRBV12-4 and TRBJ2-7; 12 nucleotides match TRBD2. The CDR3 extends over 16 amino acids. Germline trimming cut 2 bases from V and 6 bases from J; bases unmatched to any gene: 8. The CDR3: CASSLNGLAGLSEQYF. The DNA for the CDR3 is TGTGCCAGCAGTTTAAACGGACTAGCGGGGCTGTCCGAGCAGTACTTC.

This clonotype occurred once. This chain connects TRBV12-3 or TRBV12-4 to TRBJ1-1, with D possibly matching TRBD1 (5 bases). Trimming shortened V by 2 bases and J by 5 bases, and 15 bases separated the two germline ends. The CDR3 is made up of 15 amino acids. CDR3 loop: CASSLNTGGGTEAFF. CDR3 DNA: TGTGCCAGCAGTTTAAATACAGGTGGGGGGACTGAAGCTTTCTTT.

The table lists this clonotype with a count of one. V gene TRBV9 combines with J gene TRBJ1-2; TRBD1 might be the D (6 bases). The CDR3 is 15 residues long. Germline V lookup: CDR1 SGDLS, CDR2 YYNGEE. Trimming cost V 4 bases and J 2 bases, with 15 bases left between them. The CDR3 loop is CASSRLPGVNYGYTF. Written as DNA, the CDR3 is TGTGCCAGCAGCCGCCTGCCAGGGGTAAACTATGGCTACACCTTC.

The gene calls are TRBV19 and TRBJ2-2; D ambiguous. This CDR3 is 14 amino acids long. Looked up from germline, CDR1 is LNHDA and CDR2 is SQIVND (reference sequence). With 3 bases removed from V and 5 bases from J, the gap between germline ends came to 10 bases. In DNA, the CDR3 is TGTGCCAGTAGTATGAGCCCTAAAACCGGGGAGCTGTTTTTT. Amino acid sequence: CASSMSPKTGELFF.

This clonotype was counted between two and nine times. The chain employs TRBV3-1 and TRBJ2-3; D remains ambiguous. Trimming took 0 bases from V and 6 from J, leaving 7 bases between them. This CDR3 has 13 residues. Per the germline V gene, CDR1 is LGHDT and CDR2 is YNNKEL (reference sequence). The CDR3 DNA follows: TGTGCCAGCAGCCAAGACCACGGGGATACGCAGTATTTT. Translated: CASSQDHGDTQYF.

The rearrangement links TRBV10-3 to TRBJ1-1, with 7 bases that match TRBD1. This CDR3 region has 15 residues. CDR1 is ENHRY, CDR2 SYGVKD, per germline. J gave up 4 bases and V 3 bases, and 8 bases lay outside the gene matches. The CDR3 here is CAISEGGSWGTEAFF. The CDR3, as DNA: TGTGCCATCAGTGAAGGGGGCTCTTGGGGCACTGAAGCTTTCTTT.

The sample holds many counts of this clonotype. The CDR3 loop is CASSFTDNEQFF. In nucleotides, the CDR3 is TGTGCCAGCAGCTTTACCGACAATGAGCAGTTCTTC. The chain combines TRBV11-3 with TRBJ2-1; the D is unclear. Germline V gene data show CDR1 as SGHNT and CDR2 as YENEEA. V was pared by 3 bases and J by 5 bases, with 5 bases between. The CDR3 sequence is 12 residues long. The full variable domain, completed using reference TRBV11-3 and TRBJ2-1, is EAGVVQSPRYKIIEKKQPVAFWCNPISGHNTLYWYLQNLGQGPELLIRYENEEAVDDSQLPKDRFSAERLKGVDSTLKIQPAELGDSAVYLCASSFTDNEQFFGPGTRLTVL.

The rearrangement joins TRBV5-6 to TRBJ1-1, with a possible D match to TRBD1 (5 bases). This CDR3 is 15 amino acids long. Germline V CDR1 and CDR2: SGHDT, YYEEEE. V lost 4 bases to trimming and J lost 1 base, with 14 bases between them. CDR3 amino acids: CASSTPGTGNTEAFF. The CDR3, as DNA: TGTGCCAGCAGCACACCCGGGACCGGGAACACTGAAGCTTTCTTT.

This sequence joins TRBV7-3 and TRBJ1-2, with D possibly being TRBD1 (6 bases). The germline V gene has CDR1 SGHTA and CDR2 FQGTGA. This CDR3 contains 15 residues. V was shortened by 6 bases and J by 1 base, with 15 bases between the two germline ends. The CDR3 DNA reads as TGTGCCAGCAGTCCTGGCCCGGACAGTAACTATGGCTACACCTTC. Its translation: CASSPGPDSNYGYTF.

This clonotype was observed a handful of times. The chain combines TRBV5-6 with TRBJ1-1; 9 positions match TRBD1. J was trimmed by 5 bases and V by 3 bases; bases with no gene match: 8. Looked up from germline, CDR1 is SGHDT and CDR2 is YYEEEE. The CDR3 covers 15 residues. CDR3 sequence reads: CASSYGDRETTEAFF. CDR3 nucleotide sequence: TGTGCCAGCAGCTACGGGGACAGGGAAACGACTGAAGCTTTCTTT.

The chain uses TRBV20-1 and TRBJ2-7; 8 bases fit TRBD2. CDR1 and CDR2 from the germline V gene are DFQATT and SNEGSKA (reference sequence). This CDR3 region has 12 residues. The trim removed 2 bases at V and 3 bases at J, leaving 0 bases unmatched. This chain's CDR3 is CSARTSGYEQYF. CDR3 DNA: TGCAGTGCTAGAACTAGCGGCTACGAGCAGTACTTC.

This clonotype was picked up a small number of times. The rearrangement joins TRBV7-9 to TRBJ1-2; D is undetermined. V lost 4 bases and J lost 3, with 15 bases in between. This CDR3 has 15 residues. Germline V CDR1 and CDR2: SEHNR, FQNEAQ (reference sequence). The CDR3: CASSSTLNRDYGYTF. CDR3 nucleotides: TGTGCCAGCAGCTCCACCCTGAACAGAGACTATGGCTACACCTTC. Looking up the rest from reference TRBV7-9 and TRBJ1-2 gives the full variable domain: DTGVSQNPRHKITKRGQNVTFRCDPISEHNRLYWYRQTLGQGPEFLTYFQNEAQLEKSRLLSDRFSAERPKGSFSTLEIQRTEQGDSAMYLCASSSTLNRDYGYTFGSGTRLTVV.

The V gene is TRBV20-1, the J gene TRBJ2-3; D is perhaps TRBD2 (5 bases). The CDR3 has 17 residues. Trimming removed 0 bases at V and 0 bases at J, with 16 bases between. CDR1 and CDR2 (germline): DFQATT, SNEGSKA (reference sequence). CDR3 coding DNA: TGCAGTGCTAGAGATAGGAGGAGAGCGCGAAGCACAGATACGCAGTATTTT. It yields the protein CSARDRRRARSTDTQYF.

The chain carries TRBV28 and TRBJ1-3; D ambiguous. CDR3 length: 12 residues. The germline gives CDR1 MDHEN, CDR2 SYDVKM. With 2 bases removed from V and 10 bases from J, the gap between germline ends came to 9 bases. The CDR3 is CASSLTEGTIYF. Here the CDR3 DNA reads TGTGCCAGCAGTTTAACCGAAGGGACCATATATTTT.

V gene TRBV5-5 combines with J gene TRBJ2-4, with D possibly being TRBD1 or TRBD2 (5 bases each). This CDR3 has 16 residues. With 4 bases removed from V and 1 base from J, the gap between germline ends came to 15 bases. CDR1 is SGHKS and CDR2 is YYEKEE in the germline V gene (reference sequence). The CDR3 nucleotides are TGTGCCAGCAGCCATCTATGGGGCGGGGCCAAAAACATTCAGTACTTC. It translates to CASSHLWGGAKNIQYF.

At least ten counts were recorded for this clonotype. This chain connects TRBV10-3 to TRBJ1-5, with TRBD1 matching 7 bases. V dropped 5 bases and J dropped 4; count of bases not matched to a gene: 5. Germline V lookup: CDR1 ENHRY, CDR2 SYGVKD. The CDR3 length is 14 residues. CDR3 sequence reads: CAISTGQTNQPQHF. CDR3 DNA sequence: TGTGCCATCAGTACGGGACAGACTAATCAGCCCCAGCATTTT.